This entry concerns a single T cell receptor (beta chain). J lost 3 bases, V lost 5 bases, and 5 bases had no gene match. Germline CDR1 reads SGHNT; CDR2 reads YYREEE (reference sequence). There are 14 residues in the CDR3. In the original workflow: Reference gene primer amplification gave nucleated cell count estimates. Clones were read by immunoSEQ multiplex PCR, and TCRdb kept only the in-frame ones, dropping some. The D gene and trimming were derived from the DNA, and the V and J assignments and clone size from that table. The data show about 98,000 clones, roughly 92% seen once. This entry comes from a study of blood T cell repertoires in COVID-19. Background on the study: There were acute and convalescent COVID-19 samples, and they came from the United States, Italy and Spain. PBMCs, B-cell-depleted T cells, or T cells provided the cDNA or gDNA that made up the material.

Enrolment of Seattle patients took place during active infection, and they were followed longitudinally. Sequencing used peripheral blood. This clonotype was obtained from a woman aged 45-59 years with COVID-19, enrolled during active disease. The rearrangement links TRBV5-4 to TRBJ1-5; 7 nucleotides match TRBD1. CDR3 amino acids: CASSSQGDNQPQHF. Here the CDR3 DNA reads TGTGCCAGCAGTTCCCAGGGGGACAATCAGCCCCAGCATTTT.